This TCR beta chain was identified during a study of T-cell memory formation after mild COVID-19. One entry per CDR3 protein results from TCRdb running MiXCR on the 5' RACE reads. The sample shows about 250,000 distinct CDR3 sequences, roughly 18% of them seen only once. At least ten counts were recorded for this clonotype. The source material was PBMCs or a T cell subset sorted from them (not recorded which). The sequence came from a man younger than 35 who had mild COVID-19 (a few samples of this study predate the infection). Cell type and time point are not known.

The CDR3 is CASSLGENYEQYF. In nucleotides, the CDR3 is TGTGCCAGCAGCTTGGGAGAAAACTACGAGCAGTACTTC. This rearrangement joins TRBV11-3 to TRBJ2-7; tentative D call: TRBD2 (5 bases). The CDR3 totals 13 residues. Germline CDR1 is SGHNT and CDR2 is YENEEA. V was cut by 3 bases and J by 3 bases, with 9 bases left in between.